This T cell receptor (beta chain) stems from a study of shared clonotypes between healthy human individuals. The donor cohort consisted entirely of Caucasian adults residing in Nashville, Tennessee. A split of CD4+ cells into CD45RA+ naive and CD45RA-negative memory subsets was performed. As regards this clone: Germline is not matched at one junction end, which may reflect a read error.

CDR3 size: 15 residues. Per the germline V gene, CDR1 is SGHDN and CDR2 is FVKESK. Per sorted-subset replicate PCR, input was approximately 0.2 ug DNA, representing tens of thousands of T cell genomes. Sequencing was performed with immunoSEQ multiplex PCR; in TCRdb, only in-frame clones are kept and a portion is missing. Here the sample spans 730,000 or so clones, around 72% being singletons. Sequences were obtained from memory CD4+ T cells sorted from blood. Subset here: CD45RA-negative fraction. This receptor was identified in a woman aged 30 to 39 in good health. This chain joins TRBV14 and TRBJ2-2; TRBD1 aligns across 12 bases. The CDR3 reads CASSPGQGAVGELFF. CDR3 sequence (DNA): TGTGCCAGTAGCCCGGGACAGGGGGCCGTCGGGGAGCTGTTTTTT.